These 5 T cell receptor beta chains originate from one sample sequenced in a study of shared clonotypes between healthy human individuals. The data were produced by immunoSEQ multiplex PCR, yet TCRdb's version contains in-frame clones alone and is incomplete. The table has about 990,000 clones, approximately 80% seen once. Sequences were obtained from memory CD4+ T cells from PBMCs. The subset is: CD45RA-negative fraction. The receptor source for this set is a young man in good health. Some clones in this sample may be carry-over from other donors' samples.

The CDR3 DNA is TGTGCCTCGACAGGGCCTAATGAAAAACTGTTTTTT. Amino acids: CASTGPNEKLFF. The chain couples TRBV6-1 to TRBJ1-4; TRBD1 agrees at 7 bases. V trimming: 11 bases; J trimming: 3 bases; junction bases outside the gene matches: 3. Germline CDR1 and CDR2: MNHNS and SASEGT. This CDR3 region has 12 residues.

The chain carries TRBV9 and TRBJ1-2; possibly TRBD1 for D (5 bases). Trimming stripped 0 bases from V and 14 bases from J, with 23 bases between. The germline gives CDR1 SGDLS, CDR2 YYNGEE. This CDR3 contains 15 residues. Here the CDR3 reads CASSVGSQGGRKKTF. The CDR3, as DNA: TGTGCCAGCAGCGTAGGGTCCCAGGGCGGGAGAAAAAAAACCTTC.

The V gene is TRBV7-6, the J gene TRBJ1-1, with unresolved D. Germline-derived CDR1 and CDR2 are SGHVS and FNYEAQ. V shed 2 bases and J shed 5 bases, with 9 bases lying between them. There are 13 residues in the CDR3. The CDR3 spells CASSLQKGTEAFF. The DNA for the CDR3 is TGTGCCAGCAGCTTACAAAAAGGGACTGAAGCTTTCTTT. Complete variable domain (other parts from reference TRBV7-6 and TRBJ1-1): GAGVSQSPRYKVTKRGQDVALRCDPISGHVSLYWYRQALGQGPEFLTYFNYEAQQDKSGLPNDRFSAERPEGSISTLTIQRTEQRDSAMYRCASSLQKGTEAFFGQGTRLTVV.

The CDR3 here is CASNLSGGPEAFF. CDR3 in DNA: TGTGCCAGCAACCTAAGCGGGGGTCCCGAAGCTTTCTTT. This rearrangement joins TRBV7-9 to TRBJ1-1; TRBD1 might be the D (5 bases). Per the germline V gene, CDR1 is SEHNR and CDR2 is FQNEAQ (reference sequence). V was cut by 7 bases and J by 8 bases, with 17 bases left in between. The CDR3 totals 13 residues.

The chain has TRBV30 and TRBJ1-1; 12 nucleotides line up with TRBD1. After removal of 4 bases from V and 3 bases from J, the junction contained 24 bases not matched to a gene. This CDR3 has 21 residues. CDR1 and CDR2 (germline): GTSNPN, SVGIG (reference sequence). CDR3 loop: CAWTIFPPKPGQGARYTEAFF. CDR3 DNA sequence: TGTGCCTGGACCATTTTCCCCCCAAAACCGGGACAGGGGGCCCGGTACACTGAAGCTTTCTTT.